This is a list of T cell receptor beta chains from one sample in a study of read filtering for tumor transcriptome and immune sequencing. In TCRdb, the reads were re-called with MiXCR into one record per CDR3 protein. The sample shows 100,000 to 150,000 distinct CDR3 sequences, approximately 13% of them seen only once. The sample comprised a population of CD138-negative cells sorted from bone marrow. The receptor source for this set is a donor aged 40 or older with multiple myeloma. Each CDR3 is given with its conserved first and last residue. D genes are given only for firm matches. Some rows mark clone size as missing; the rest say once, few, many or name a class of expanded clone.

d_gene	v_gene	abundance	j_gene	CDR3nt	CDR3aa
TRBD1	TRBV6-2/TRBV6-3	many	TRBJ1-5	TGTGCCAGCAGGAATCAGGGGGCCTGGCCCCAGCATTTT	CASRNQGAWPQHF
.	TRBV6-5	many	TRBJ2-2	TGTGCCAGCAGGGGGGGCACCGGGGAGCTGTTTTTT	CASRGGTGELFF
TRBD2	TRBV6-2/TRBV6-3	many	TRBJ2-1	TGTGCCAGCAGTCATCCCTCCAAGCCTAGCGGGAGAACCTACAATGAGCAGTTCTTC	CASSHPSKPSGRTYNEQFF
.	TRBV4-3	many	TRBJ2-1	TGCGCCAGCAGCCAAGACAGGGCATCCTACAATGAGCAGTTCTTC	CASSQDRASYNEQFF
.	TRBV11-1	many	TRBJ2-7	TGTGCCAGCAGCTTAAGGGCCGCCTACGAGCAGTACTTC	CASSLRAAYEQYF
.	TRBV5-1	many	TRBJ1-2	TGCGCCAGCAGTCTTCAGATGACAGCTCTCCCATCTATCCGCGGCTACACCTTC	CASSLQMTALPSIRGYTF
TRBD2	TRBV5-1	.	TRBJ2-1	TGCGTCAGCAGCTTGGGACTAGCAGCCTTCAATGAGCAGTTCTTC	CVSSLGLAAFNEQFF
TRBD1	TRBV4-3	many	TRBJ2-1	TGCGCCAGCAGCCAAGGACAGGGAAGACGCAATGAGCAGTTCTTC	CASSQGQGRRNEQFF
TRBD2	TRBV5-1	many	TRBJ2-1	TGCGCCAGCAGCTTGCCTAGCGGGATCGATGAGCAGTTCTTC	CASSLPSGIDEQFF
.	TRBV9	many	TRBJ1-1	TGTGCCAGCAGCGAGGGGGGAATTGGCAACACTGAAGCTTTCTTT	CASSEGGIGNTEAFF
TRBD2	TRBV6-2/TRBV6-3	many	TRBJ2-3	TGTGCCAGCAGGGGACCTAGCGGGATGCCAGATACGCAGTATTTT	CASRGPSGMPDTQYF
.	TRBV5-6	few	TRBJ1-1	TGTGCCATCAGCTTAAGGGGTTTGTGGATGAACACTGAAGCCTTCTTT	CAISLRGLWMNTEAFF
TRBD1	TRBV27	many	TRBJ2-5	TGTGCCAGCAGTTTCAGGGGGAAGAGGTGGCAAGAGACCCAGTACTTC	CASSFRGKRWQETQYF
TRBD1	TRBV7-3	.	TRBJ2-1	TGTGCCAGCAGCTTAACGCGTACAGGGGTAGGCAATGAGCAGTTCTTC	CASSLTRTGVGNEQFF
.	TRBV12-3/TRBV12-4	many	TRBJ2-3	TGTGCCAGCAGTTTAGGAGGACAGAACACAGATACGCAGTATTTT	CASSLGGQNTDTQYF
TRBD2	TRBV7-9	many	TRBJ2-1	TGTGCCAGCAGCTTATTGGGGACTAGTGGCTACAATGAGCAGTTCTTC	CASSLLGTSGYNEQFF